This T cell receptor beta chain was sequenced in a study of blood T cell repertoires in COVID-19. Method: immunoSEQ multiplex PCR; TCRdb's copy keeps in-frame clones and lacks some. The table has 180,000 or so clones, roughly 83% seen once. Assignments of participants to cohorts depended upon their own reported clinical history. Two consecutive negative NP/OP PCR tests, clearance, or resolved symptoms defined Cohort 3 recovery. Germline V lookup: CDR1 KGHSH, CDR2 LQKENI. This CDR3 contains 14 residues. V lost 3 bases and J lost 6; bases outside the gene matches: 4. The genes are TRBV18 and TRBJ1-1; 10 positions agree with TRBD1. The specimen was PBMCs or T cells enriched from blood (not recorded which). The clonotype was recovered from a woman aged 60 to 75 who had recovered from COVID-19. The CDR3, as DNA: TGTGCCAGCTCACCGATCGGGACAGGGGCTGAAGCTTTCTTT. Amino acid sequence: CASSPIGTGAEAFF.